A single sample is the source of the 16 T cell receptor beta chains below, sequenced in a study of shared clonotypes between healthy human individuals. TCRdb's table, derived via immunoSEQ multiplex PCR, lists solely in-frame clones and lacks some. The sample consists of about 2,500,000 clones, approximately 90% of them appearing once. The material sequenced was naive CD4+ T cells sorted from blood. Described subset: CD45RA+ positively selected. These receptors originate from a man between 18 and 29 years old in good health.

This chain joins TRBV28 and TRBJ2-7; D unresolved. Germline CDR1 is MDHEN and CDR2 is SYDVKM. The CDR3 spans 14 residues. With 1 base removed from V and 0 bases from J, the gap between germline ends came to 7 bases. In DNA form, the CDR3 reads TGTGCCAGCAGTTTATCATTTGACTCCTACGAGCAGTACTTC. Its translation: CASSLSFDSYEQYF.

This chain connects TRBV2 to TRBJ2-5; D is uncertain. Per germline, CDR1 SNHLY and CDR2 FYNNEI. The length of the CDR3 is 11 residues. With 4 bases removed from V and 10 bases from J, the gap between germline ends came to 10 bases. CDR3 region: CASSGDKIQYF. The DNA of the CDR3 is TGTGCCAGCAGTGGCGACAAGATCCAGTACTTC.

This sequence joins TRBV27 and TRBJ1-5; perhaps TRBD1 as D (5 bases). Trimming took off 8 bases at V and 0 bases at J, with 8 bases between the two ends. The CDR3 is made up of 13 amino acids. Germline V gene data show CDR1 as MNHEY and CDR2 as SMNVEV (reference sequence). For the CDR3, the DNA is TGTGCCAGCGGAGGGGATAGCAATCAGCCCCAGCATTTT. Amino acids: CASGGDSNQPQHF.

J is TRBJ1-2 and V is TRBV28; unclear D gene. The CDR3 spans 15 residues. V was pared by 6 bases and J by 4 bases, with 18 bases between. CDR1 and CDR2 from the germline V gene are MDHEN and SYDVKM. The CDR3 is CASRLVKGGSYGYTF. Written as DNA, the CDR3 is TGTGCCAGCAGACTGGTGAAGGGCGGCAGCTATGGCTACACCTTC.

The CDR3 sequence: CASSISGANEQFF. In nucleotides, the CDR3 is TGTGCCAGCAGTATAAGCGGGGCAAATGAGCAGTTCTTC. The chain is built from TRBV5-4 and TRBJ2-1; 7 bases agree with TRBD2. V lost 5 bases, J lost 7 bases, and 6 bases stayed unmatched. In germline, CDR1 is SGHNT, CDR2 YYREEE (reference sequence). The CDR3 spans 13 residues.

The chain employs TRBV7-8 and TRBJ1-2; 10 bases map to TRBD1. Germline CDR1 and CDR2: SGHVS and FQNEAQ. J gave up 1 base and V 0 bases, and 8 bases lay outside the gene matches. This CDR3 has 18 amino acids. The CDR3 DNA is TGTGCCAGCAGCTTAGCCTCCCGGGACAGGGGCATTAACTATGGCTACACCTTC. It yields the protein CASSLASRDRGINYGYTF.

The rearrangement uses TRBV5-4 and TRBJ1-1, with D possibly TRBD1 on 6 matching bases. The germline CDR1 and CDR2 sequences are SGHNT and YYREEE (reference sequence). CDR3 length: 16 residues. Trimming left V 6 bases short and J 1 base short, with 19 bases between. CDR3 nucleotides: TGTGCCAGCACCAATACCGGGGGCGCTACGAACACTGAAGCTTTCTTT. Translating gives CASTNTGGATNTEAFF. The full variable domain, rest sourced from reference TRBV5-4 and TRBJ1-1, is ETGVTQSPTHLIKTRGQQVTLRCSSQSGHNTVSWYQQALGQGPQFIFQYYREEENGRGNFPPRFSGLQFPNYSSELNVNALELDDSALYLCASTNTGGATNTEAFFGQGTRLTVV.

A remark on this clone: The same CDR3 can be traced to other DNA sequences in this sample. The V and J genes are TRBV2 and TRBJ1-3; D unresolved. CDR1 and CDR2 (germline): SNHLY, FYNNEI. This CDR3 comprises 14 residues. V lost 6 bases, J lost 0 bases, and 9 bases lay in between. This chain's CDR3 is CASRMVNSGNTIYF. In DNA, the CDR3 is TGTGCCAGCAGGATGGTTAACTCTGGAAACACCATATATTTT. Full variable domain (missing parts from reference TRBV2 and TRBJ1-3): EPEVTQTPSHQVTQMGQEVILRCVPISNHLYFYWYRQILGQKVEFLVSFYNNEISEKSEIFDDQFSVERPDGSNFTLKIRSTKLEDSAMYFCASRMVNSGNTIYFGEGSWLTVV.

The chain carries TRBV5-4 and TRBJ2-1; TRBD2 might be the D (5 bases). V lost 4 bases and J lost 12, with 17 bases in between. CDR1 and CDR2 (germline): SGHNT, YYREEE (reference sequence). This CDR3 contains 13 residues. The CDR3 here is CASSVNLVEGQFF. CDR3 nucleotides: TGTGCCAGCAGCGTCAACCTTGTCGAGGGGCAGTTCTTC.

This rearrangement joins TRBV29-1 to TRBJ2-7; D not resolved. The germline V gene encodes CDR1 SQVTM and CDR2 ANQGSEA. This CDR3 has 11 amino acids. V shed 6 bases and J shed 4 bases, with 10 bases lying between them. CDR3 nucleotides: TGCAGCGTAGACCTGGGGTACGAGCAGTACTTC. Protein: CSVDLGYEQYF.

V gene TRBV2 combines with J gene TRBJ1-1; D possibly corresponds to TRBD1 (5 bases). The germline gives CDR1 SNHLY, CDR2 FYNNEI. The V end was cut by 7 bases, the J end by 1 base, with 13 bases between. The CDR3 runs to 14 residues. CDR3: CASTEFTGNTEAFF. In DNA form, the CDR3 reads TGTGCCAGCACTGAGTTTACAGGGAACACTGAAGCTTTCTTT.

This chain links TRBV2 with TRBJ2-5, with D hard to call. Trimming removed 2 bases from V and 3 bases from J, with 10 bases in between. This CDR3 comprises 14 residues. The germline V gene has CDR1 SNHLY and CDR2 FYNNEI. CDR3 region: CASSEFRYEETQYF. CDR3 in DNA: TGTGCCAGCAGTGAATTTCGCTATGAAGAGACCCAGTACTTC.

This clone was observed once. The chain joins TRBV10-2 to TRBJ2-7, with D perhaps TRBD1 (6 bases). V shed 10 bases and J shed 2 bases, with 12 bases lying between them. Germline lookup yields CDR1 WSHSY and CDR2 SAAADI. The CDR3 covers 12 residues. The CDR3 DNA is TGCGCCATCCGGGACAACGCCTACGAGCAGTACTTC. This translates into CAIRDNAYEQYF.

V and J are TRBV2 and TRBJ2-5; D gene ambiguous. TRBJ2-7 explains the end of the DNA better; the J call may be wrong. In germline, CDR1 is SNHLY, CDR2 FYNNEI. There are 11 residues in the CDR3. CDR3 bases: TGTGCCAGCAGTGGCGGCTACGAGCAGTACTTC. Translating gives CASSGGYEQYF.

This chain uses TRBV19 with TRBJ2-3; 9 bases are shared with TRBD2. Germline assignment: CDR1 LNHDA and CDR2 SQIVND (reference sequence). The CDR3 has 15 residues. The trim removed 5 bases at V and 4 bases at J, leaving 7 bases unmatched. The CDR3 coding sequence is TGTGCCAGTAGTTGGCTAGCGGGATTATCAGATACGCAGTATTTT. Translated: CASSWLAGLSDTQYF.

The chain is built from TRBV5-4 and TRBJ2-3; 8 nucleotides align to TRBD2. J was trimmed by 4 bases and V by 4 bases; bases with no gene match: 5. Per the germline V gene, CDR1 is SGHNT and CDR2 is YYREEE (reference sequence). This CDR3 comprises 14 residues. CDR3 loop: CASSLPGGADTQYF. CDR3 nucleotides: TGTGCCAGCAGCCTCCCCGGGGGGGCAGATACGCAGTATTTT.